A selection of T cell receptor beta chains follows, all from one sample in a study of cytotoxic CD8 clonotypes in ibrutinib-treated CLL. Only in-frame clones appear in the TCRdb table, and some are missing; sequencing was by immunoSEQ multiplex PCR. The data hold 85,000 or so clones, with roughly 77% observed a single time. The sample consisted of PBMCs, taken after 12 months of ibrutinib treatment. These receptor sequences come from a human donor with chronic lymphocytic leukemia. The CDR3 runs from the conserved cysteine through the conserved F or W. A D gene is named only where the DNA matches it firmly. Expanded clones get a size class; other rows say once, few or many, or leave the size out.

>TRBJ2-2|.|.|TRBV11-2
CASSPRVPTGELFF
TGTGCCAGCAGCCCCCGGGTTCCGACCGGGGAGCTGTTTTTT
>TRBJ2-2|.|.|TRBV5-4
CASSPSPGQGQTGELFF
TGTGCCAGCAGCCCCAGTCCGGGGCAGGGCCAGACCGGGGAGCTGTTTTTT
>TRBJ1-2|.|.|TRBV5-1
CASSEGPNYGYTF
TGCGCCAGCAGCGAGGGTCCTAACTATGGCTACACCTTC
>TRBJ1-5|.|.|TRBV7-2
CASSLGVGMRPQHF
TGTGCCAGCAGCTTAGGGGTGGGGATGCGGCCCCAGCATTTT
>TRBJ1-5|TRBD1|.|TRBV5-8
CASSLLQGASNQPQHF
TGTGCCAGCAGCCTCTTACAGGGGGCTAGCAATCAGCCCCAGCATTTT
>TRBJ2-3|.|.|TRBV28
CASSQPTGRDTQYF
TGTGCCAGCAGTCAACCAACAGGGAGAGATACGCAGTATTTT
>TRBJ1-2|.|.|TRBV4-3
CASSQERHRVNYGYTF
TGCGCCAGCAGCCAAGAGCGGCACCGGGTTAACTATGGCTACACCTTC
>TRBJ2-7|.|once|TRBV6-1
CAASELGAGLYEQYF
TGTGCCGCGTCAGAACTCGGGGCAGGGCTCTACGAGCAGTACTTC
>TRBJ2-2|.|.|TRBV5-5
CASSRTPTLSNTGELFF
TGTGCCAGCAGCCGTACACCTACCCTTTCGAACACCGGGGAGCTGTTTTTT
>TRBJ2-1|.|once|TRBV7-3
CASSLTGGSSYNEQFF
TGTGCCAGCAGCTTAACGGGGGGCAGCTCCTACAATGAGCAGTTCTTC
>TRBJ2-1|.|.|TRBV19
CASSPPGGSHNEQFF
TGTGCCAGTAGTCCCCCCGGGGGATCCCACAATGAGCAGTTCTTC